This T cell receptor (beta chain) was identified in a study of metastatic and nonmetastatic thyroid tumors. Study as a whole: The authors compared repertoires across blood and tumor or nodule tissue from malignant and benign thyroid patients.

Authors' processing steps: It was from CDR3 differences across clinicopathological groups that a distant-metastasis classifier for papillary thyroid cancer was built. TCRdb re-called clones from the PCR reads using MiXCR. In this record, the V and J calls reflect TCRdb's handling and not the investigators' own analysis. The sample gives about 35,000 clones, 25% to 35% of which show up once; 7.8% is in the top ten. CDR3 length equals 11 residues. The V gene's germline CDR1 is SGHNT and CDR2 YENEEA. This clone came up many times. What it binds is not known. One end of the junction is discordant with germline, which a read error may explain. Study results and caveats: Reportedly, malignant thyroid tumors had significantly higher TCR beta diversity than benign nodules, in blood and tumor.

Until they underwent thyroid surgery, no patient had received any treatment. The TCR originated in a female donor with papillary thyroid cancer or a benign thyroid nodule (not recorded which). Some clones in this sample may be carry-over from other donors' samples. The rearrangement joins TRBV11-3 to TRBJ1-1; D is unresolved. Material for sequencing was blood. In DNA, the CDR3 is TGTGCCGGCAGCTTCTTAACTGAAGCTTTCTTT. Residues: CAGSFLTEAFF.